This T cell receptor beta chain derives from a study of T cells after yellow fever vaccination. Study conclusions and caveats: Among primary-vaccination clones, most reappeared after the booster, at 95% to 96% for CD4 and about 90% for CD8.

V was clipped by 5 bases and J by 5 bases, with 15 bases between them. Germline V gives CDR1 SNHLY, CDR2 FYNNEI. There are 15 residues in the CDR3. With respect to this clonotype: Its antigen is unidentified.

Production of TCR cDNA was by 5'RACE template switching, which also added a universal primer site and UMIs. TCRdb redid the calling of the 5' RACE reads with MiXCR, one entry per CDR3 protein. The sample has a few hundred thousand distinct CDR3 sequences, about a sixth seen once. The sequenced sample was PBMCs, obtained 5 days after the first yellow fever vaccination. The receptor's source is a man between 18 and 35 years old who received the YFV17D yellow fever vaccine. This chain links TRBV2 with TRBJ1-4; D gene uncertain. The CDR3 here is CASSQRGLGNEKLFF. DNA of the CDR3: TGTGCCAGCAGTCAGCGGGGTCTGGGAAATGAAAAACTGTTTTTT.